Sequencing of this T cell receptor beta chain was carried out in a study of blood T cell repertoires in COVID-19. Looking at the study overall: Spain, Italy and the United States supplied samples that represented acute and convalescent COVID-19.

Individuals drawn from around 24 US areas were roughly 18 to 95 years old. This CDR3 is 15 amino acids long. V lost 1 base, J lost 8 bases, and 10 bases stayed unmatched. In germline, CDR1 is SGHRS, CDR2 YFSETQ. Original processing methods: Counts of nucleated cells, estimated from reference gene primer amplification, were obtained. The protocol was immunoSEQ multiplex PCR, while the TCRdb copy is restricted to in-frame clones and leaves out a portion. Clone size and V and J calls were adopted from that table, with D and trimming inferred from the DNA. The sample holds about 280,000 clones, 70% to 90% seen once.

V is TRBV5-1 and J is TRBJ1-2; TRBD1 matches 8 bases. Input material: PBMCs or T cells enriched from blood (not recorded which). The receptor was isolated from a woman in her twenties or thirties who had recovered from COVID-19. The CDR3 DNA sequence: TGCGCCAGCAGCTTGATTATGCAGGGGGCGAGAGGCTACACCTTC. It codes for CASSLIMQGARGYTF.